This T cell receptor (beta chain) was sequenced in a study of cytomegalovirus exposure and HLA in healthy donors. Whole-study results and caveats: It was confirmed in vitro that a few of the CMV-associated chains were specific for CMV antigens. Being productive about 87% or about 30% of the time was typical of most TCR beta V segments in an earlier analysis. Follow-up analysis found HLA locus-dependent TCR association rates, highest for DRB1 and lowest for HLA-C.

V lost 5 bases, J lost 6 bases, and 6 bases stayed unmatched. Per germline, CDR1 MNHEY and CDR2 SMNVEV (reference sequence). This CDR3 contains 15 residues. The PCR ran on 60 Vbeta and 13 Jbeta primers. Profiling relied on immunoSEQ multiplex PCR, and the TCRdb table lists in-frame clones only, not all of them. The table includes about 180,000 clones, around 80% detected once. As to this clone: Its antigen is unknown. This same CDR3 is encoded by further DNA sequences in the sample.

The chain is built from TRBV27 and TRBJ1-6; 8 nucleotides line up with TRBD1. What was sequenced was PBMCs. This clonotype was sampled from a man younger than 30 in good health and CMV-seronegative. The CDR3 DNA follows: TGTGCCAGCAGTCTCGGACAGGGCGGTAATTCACCCCTCCACTTT. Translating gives CASSLGQGGNSPLHF.